This T cell receptor (beta chain) was profiled in a study of cytotoxic CD8 clonotypes in ibrutinib-treated CLL. Study summary: By median around 74 months, roughly twelve had progressed and around 14 stayed remitted; responses had been 2 complete and about 25 partial.

TCRdb's copy holds only in-frame clones and misses some; the assay was immunoSEQ multiplex PCR. This table holds approximately 340,000 clones, about 61% found once. This CDR3 has 15 amino acids. Germline V gene lookup returns CDR1 LGHNT and CDR2 FRNRAP. V was clipped by 0 bases and J by 0 bases, with 9 bases between them. The sequence derives from a human donor with chronic lymphocytic leukemia. Sequenced here: PBMCs, sampled after 36 months of ibrutinib treatment. The chain recombines TRBV12-5 with TRBJ2-7; the D gene is possibly TRBD1 (5 bases). The CDR3: CASGLVQASSYEQYF. CDR3 bases: TGTGCTAGTGGTTTGGTACAGGCCAGCTCCTACGAGCAGTACTTC.